This record covers a single T cell receptor beta chain. Its matching antigen is unknown. The entry originates in a study of T cell responses to AZD1222 COVID-19 vaccine. Study-wide findings and caveats: Per reports, nearly half of all spike-specific TCRs target regions that are unmutated in variants. Most donors were white British, females outnumbered males, and clonal diversity was possibly underestimated.

The CDR3 runs to 18 residues. V trimming: 0 bases; J trimming: 7 bases; junction bases outside the gene matches: 16. Germline lookup yields CDR1 LGHNA and CDR2 YSLEER. Using immunoSEQ multiplex PCR, the repertoire was profiled, and TCRdb retains in-frame clones only, with some absent. The table lists about 42,000 clones, around 89% of them singletons. This TCR was recovered from an adult who received the AZD1222 COVID-19 vaccine. The chain is built from TRBV4-3 and TRBJ2-5; the match to TRBD2 covers 8 bases. The source material was peripheral blood, sampled 28 days after the second AZD1222 dose. The CDR3 sequence is CASSQDPPPGLGSGTQYF. In DNA form, the CDR3 reads TGCGCCAGCAGCCAAGATCCGCCCCCGGGACTAGGGAGCGGGACCCAGTACTTC.